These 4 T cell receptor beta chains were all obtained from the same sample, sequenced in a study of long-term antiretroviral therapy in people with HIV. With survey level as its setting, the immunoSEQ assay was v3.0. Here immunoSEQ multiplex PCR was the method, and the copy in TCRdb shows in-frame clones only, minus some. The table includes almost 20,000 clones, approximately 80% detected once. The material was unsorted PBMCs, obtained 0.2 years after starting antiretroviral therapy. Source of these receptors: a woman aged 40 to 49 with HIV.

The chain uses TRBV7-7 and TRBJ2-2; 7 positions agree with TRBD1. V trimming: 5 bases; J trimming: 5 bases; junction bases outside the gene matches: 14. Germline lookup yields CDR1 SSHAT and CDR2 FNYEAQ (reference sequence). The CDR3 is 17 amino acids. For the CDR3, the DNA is TGTGCCAGCAGCCCAACCCCCGTGGACAGGATTACCGGGGAGCTGTTTTTT. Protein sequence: CASSPTPVDRITGELFF.

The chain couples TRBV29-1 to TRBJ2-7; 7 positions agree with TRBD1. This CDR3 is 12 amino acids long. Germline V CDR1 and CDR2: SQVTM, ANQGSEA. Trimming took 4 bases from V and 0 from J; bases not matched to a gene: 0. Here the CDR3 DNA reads TGCAGCGTTGGGGACAGCTCCTACGAGCAGTACTTC. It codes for CSVGDSSYEQYF.

Here the CDR3 reads CASSLDAGWGSYEQYF. The CDR3 coding sequence is TGTGCCAGCAGCTTGGATGCAGGGTGGGGTAGTTACGAGCAGTACTTC. This chain joins TRBV5-4 and TRBJ2-7, with a possible D match to TRBD1 (5 bases). Trimming pared 0 bases from V and 4 bases from J, leaving 17 bases between. The V gene's germline CDR1 is SGHNT and CDR2 YYREEE (reference sequence). The CDR3 runs 16 residues.

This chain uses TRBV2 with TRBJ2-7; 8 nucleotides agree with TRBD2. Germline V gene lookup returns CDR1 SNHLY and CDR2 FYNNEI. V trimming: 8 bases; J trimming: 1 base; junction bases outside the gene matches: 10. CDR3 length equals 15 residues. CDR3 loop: CASSKEASGSYEQYF. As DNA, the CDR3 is TGTGCCAGCTCTAAAGAGGCTAGCGGGTCCTACGAGCAGTACTTC.